The present entry profiles one TCR beta chain with its context. Sequencing used immunoSEQ multiplex PCR; TCRdb keeps in-frame clones, though not all of them. Of some 150,000 clones in the sample, roughly four fifths were seen once. This entry belongs to a study of blood T cell repertoires in COVID-19. Trimming stripped 4 bases from V and 4 bases from J, with 11 bases between. The CDR3 totals 14 residues. The V gene's germline CDR1 is MNHEY and CDR2 SVGAGI. The sample taken for sequencing was peripheral blood. The sequence derives from a human donor in a cohort sampled during active COVID-19. The J gene is TRBJ1-5, the V gene TRBV6-5; no clear D. CDR3 region: CASSSRRDNQPQHF. Here the CDR3 DNA reads TGTGCCAGCAGTTCGAGGAGGGATAATCAGCCCCAGCATTTT.